This passage covers 26 T cell receptor beta chains from one sample sequenced in a study of cytomegalovirus exposure and HLA in healthy donors. Vbeta (60) and Jbeta (13) primers were used in the PCR. This table comes from immunoSEQ multiplex PCR, and its TCRdb copy is limited to in-frame clones, with some not included. There are 150,000 to 180,000 clones in the sample; approximately 80% occur only once, and about 4% lies in the top ten. What was sequenced was PBMCs. These receptors were obtained from a woman aged 40 to 49 in good health and CMV-seronegative.

The rearrangement joins TRBV15 to TRBJ1-5; 7 bases are shared with TRBD1. CDR1 is LNHNV and CDR2 is YYDKDF in the germline V gene (reference sequence). The CDR3 spans 14 residues. V trimming: 0 bases; J trimming: 6 bases; junction bases outside the gene matches: 2. The CDR3 DNA reads TGTGCCACCAGCAGAGATCAGGGGGTTCAGCCCCAGCATTTT. It yields the protein CATSRDQGVQPQHF. The complete variable domain, with remaining parts taken from reference TRBV15 and TRBJ1-5, reads DAMVIQNPRYQVTQFGKPVTLSCSQTLNHNVMYWYQQKSSQAPKLLFHYYDKDFNNEADTPDNFQSRRPNTSFCFLDIRSPGLGDTAMYLCATSRDQGVQPQHFGDGTRLSIL.

This clone was seen only a few times. V gene TRBV19 combines with J gene TRBJ1-2; 9 nucleotides align to TRBD1. CDR3 length: 16 residues. Germline V gene sequence: CDR1 LNHDA, CDR2 SQIVND (reference sequence). The V segment lost 8 bases and the J segment 5 bases; nucleotides outside the gene matches: 15. CDR3 sequence (DNA): TGTGCCAGTGGGGAAAACCGGGACAGGGATGTGTATGGCTACACCTTC. It translates to CASGENRDRDVYGYTF.

About this clone: The junction departs from the called germline gene at one end, perhaps through a read error. The rearrangement joins TRBV7-2 to TRBJ1-1, with D unresolved. This CDR3 is built from 15 residues. Germline loops: CDR1 SGHTA, CDR2 FQGNSA. The DNA of the CDR3 is TGTGCCAGCAGCCGTATATTCGGTGTGAAGACTGAAGCTTTCTTT. It yields the protein CASSRIFGVKTEAFF.

This sequence joins TRBV11-2 and TRBJ1-1; TRBD1 aligns across 7 bases. After removal of 3 bases from V and 2 bases from J, the junction contained 3 bases not matched to a gene. The CDR3 extends over 14 amino acids. CDR1 is SGHAT and CDR2 is FQNNGV in the germline V gene. The CDR3 sequence: CASSFQGGNTEAFF. CDR3 coding DNA: TGTGCCAGCAGCTTTCAGGGGGGAAACACTGAAGCTTTCTTT. The variable domain in full, with the rest retrieved from reference TRBV11-2 and TRBJ1-1, is EAGVAQSPRYKIIEKRQSVAFWCNPISGHATLYWYQQILGQGPKLLIQFQNNGVVDDSQLPKDRFSAERLKGVDSTLKIQPAKLEDSAVYLCASSFQGGNTEAFFGQGTRLTVV.

The chain is built from TRBV7-9 and TRBJ1-2; 9 bases match TRBD1. Germline-derived CDR1 and CDR2 are SEHNR and FQNEAQ (reference sequence). The CDR3 has 15 amino acids. After removal of 3 bases from V and 4 bases from J, the junction contained 6 bases not matched to a gene. As DNA, the CDR3 is TGTGCCAGCAGCTTTGGGACAGGGTCCGGCTATGGCTACACCTTC. It codes for CASSFGTGSGYGYTF.

This clone has just a few counts. The chain recombines TRBV9 with TRBJ2-1, with D perhaps matching TRBD2 (5 bases). The germline V gene encodes CDR1 SGDLS and CDR2 YYNGEE. V was trimmed by 3 bases and J by 10 bases, leaving 14 bases between them. The CDR3 totals 13 residues. CDR3: CASSERLWEEQFF. In DNA, the CDR3 is TGTGCCAGCAGCGAGCGACTGTGGGAGGAGCAGTTCTTC.

The V gene is TRBV9, the J gene TRBJ2-5, with 7 bases aligning to TRBD2. This CDR3 is built from 15 residues. Germline CDR1 and CDR2: SGDLS and YYNGEE. The ends lost 0 bases at V and 5 bases at J; junction bases unmatched: 7. Written as DNA, the CDR3 is TGTGCCAGCAGCGTAGGAGGGAGGGCCGTGGAGACCCAGTACTTC. Residues: CASSVGGRAVETQYF.

This chain links TRBV28 with TRBJ1-2; TRBD1 matches at 7 bases. CDR1 and CDR2 (germline): MDHEN, SYDVKM. The CDR3 has 15 amino acids. V lost 3 bases, J lost 4 bases, and 8 bases stayed unmatched. CDR3 sequence: CASSFHTRQGYGYTF. The CDR3 DNA sequence: TGTGCCAGCAGTTTCCACACGCGACAGGGCTATGGCTACACCTTC.

The V gene is TRBV19, the J gene TRBJ1-4, with D hard to call. The V gene lost 3 bases and the J gene lost 5 bases, with 10 bases spanning the gap. The germline V gene encodes CDR1 LNHDA and CDR2 SQIVND (reference sequence). The CDR3 runs 14 residues. CDR3 in amino acids: CASSMQQLNEKLFF. Written as DNA, the CDR3 is TGTGCCAGTAGTATGCAACAGCTAAATGAAAAACTGTTTTTT.

The chain is built from TRBV6-4 and TRBJ1-6; no clear D gene. CDR1 is MRHNA and CDR2 is SNTAGT in the germline V gene. With 7 bases removed from V and 6 bases from J, the gap between germline ends came to 19 bases. The CDR3 runs 16 residues. The CDR3 loop is CASKREGRPSNSPLHF. The CDR3 DNA follows: TGTGCCAGCAAGAGGGAGGGCCGGCCCAGTAATTCACCCCTCCACTTT.

The chain links TRBV29-1 to TRBJ1-1; D gene ambiguous. Germline V gene lookup returns CDR1 SQVTM and CDR2 ANQGSEA. There are 12 residues in the CDR3. V lost 8 bases and J 1 base, leaving 11 bases between the germline ends. The CDR3 DNA reads TGCAGCATAAAACCGGGGAACACTGAAGCTTTCTTT. It translates to CSIKPGNTEAFF.

The chain combines TRBV18 with TRBJ1-5, with a possible D match to TRBD1 (5 bases). The germline V and J ends were trimmed by 0 bases and 2 bases, with 11 bases remaining between them. The CDR3 loop spans 16 amino acids. Germline loops: CDR1 KGHSH, CDR2 LQKENI. In DNA form, the CDR3 reads TGTGCCAGCTCACCACCTGGGGCGGACCGCAATCAGCCCCAGCATTTT. This encodes CASSPPGADRNQPQHF.

This clone turned up a few times. V usage is TRBV5-1 and J usage is TRBJ2-5; 13 positions match TRBD2. Germline CDR1 is SGHRS and CDR2 is YFSETQ. With V trimmed by 4 bases and J by 3 bases, 9 bases remained unmatched. The CDR3 sequence is 17 residues long. The CDR3 DNA is TGCGCCAGCAGCGTGGGACTAGCGGGGAGTTTAGAAGAGACCCAGTACTTC. This codes for CASSVGLAGSLEETQYF.

This chain uses TRBV5-4 with TRBJ1-1, with 8 positions matching TRBD1. Looked up from germline, CDR1 is SGHNT and CDR2 is YYREEE (reference sequence). The ends lost 7 bases at V and 7 bases at J; junction bases unmatched: 12. This CDR3 has 14 amino acids. The CDR3 DNA sequence: TGTGCCAGCGGGCGCCGGGACAGGCCTTTTGAAGCTTTCTTT. Encoded protein: CASGRRDRPFEAFF.

V and J are TRBV28 and TRBJ1-2; D is ambiguous. This CDR3 spans 13 amino acids. The V gene lost 6 bases and the J gene lost 4 bases, with 12 bases spanning the gap. The germline CDR1 and CDR2 sequences are MDHEN and SYDVKM. The DNA of the CDR3 is TGTGCCAGCAGCCCCTCGGGGTTCTATGGCTACACCTTC. Protein: CASSPSGFYGYTF.

V gene TRBV29-1 combines with J gene TRBJ1-1; D unclear. CDR1 SQVTM and CDR2 ANQGSEA come from the germline V gene. Trimming pared 7 bases from V and 1 base from J, leaving 16 bases between. The CDR3 covers 14 residues. The CDR3 sequence: CSARAQLENTEAFF. The CDR3 DNA sequence: TGCAGCGCCCGAGCGCAGCTAGAGAACACTGAAGCTTTCTTT.

Of note for this clone: One junction end disagrees with the germline gene, perhaps due to a read error. Other DNA sequences of this sample code for an identical CDR3. This chain joins TRBV29-1 and TRBJ1-3; D gene uncertain. This CDR3 spans 10 amino acids. Germline V gives CDR1 SQVTM, CDR2 ANQGSEA. The CDR3: CSVAGNTIYF. CDR3 sequence (DNA): TGCAGCGTTGCAGGAAACACCATATATTTC.

V gene TRBV6-1 combines with J gene TRBJ2-1, with 8 bases that match TRBD2. CDR1 and CDR2 (germline): MNHNS, SASEGT. After removal of 10 bases from V and 6 bases from J, the junction contained 8 bases not matched to a gene. The CDR3 runs to 13 residues. The CDR3 protein is CATTGLGINEQFF. For the CDR3, the DNA is TGTGCCACCACGGGACTAGGGATCAATGAGCAGTTCTTC.

The chain combines TRBV2 with TRBJ2-7, with 7 bases matching TRBD2. Trimming removed 6 bases from V and 4 bases from J; junction bases left unmatched: 9. The CDR3 is 14 residues long. Germline values: CDR1 SNHLY, CDR2 FYNNEI. Written as DNA, the CDR3 is TGTGCCAGCAGACGGGGCGGGAGTAGTTACGAGCAGTACTTC. Encoded protein: CASRRGGSSYEQYF.

The rearrangement links TRBV10-2 to TRBJ2-3; tentative D call: TRBD2 (6 bases). This CDR3 contains 14 residues. Germline V lookup: CDR1 WSHSY, CDR2 SAAADI. Trimming took 2 bases from V and 6 from J, leaving 12 bases between them. The CDR3 DNA reads as TGCGCCAGCAGTGAGGGCCCGGGGAGGGATACGCAGTATTTT. This translates into CASSEGPGRDTQYF.

This sequence joins TRBV11-2 and TRBJ1-5, with 7 bases lining up with TRBD1. CDR1 and CDR2 from the germline V gene are SGHAT and FQNNGV. V gave up 6 bases and J gave up 6 bases; unmatched junction bases: 11. The CDR3 length is 15 residues. The CDR3 DNA follows: TGTGCCAGCAGTTTCACAGGGGATCTCGGTCAGCCCCAGCATTTT. Protein: CASSFTGDLGQPQHF.

The chain has TRBV27 and TRBJ2-5; TRBD1 aligns across 7 bases. CDR1 and CDR2 (germline): MNHEY, SMNVEV (reference sequence). Trimming at V came to 6 bases and at J to 2 bases, leaving 3 bases not matched to a gene. The length of the CDR3 is 13 residues. The chain's CDR3 is CASRKGQQETQYF. DNA of the CDR3: TGTGCCAGCAGGAAGGGACAGCAAGAGACCCAGTACTTC.

The chain uses TRBV6-4 and TRBJ2-1; 9 nucleotides match TRBD1. J gave up 5 bases and V 2 bases, and 7 bases lay outside the gene matches. Germline V gene data show CDR1 as MRHNA and CDR2 as SNTAGT. This CDR3 spans 16 amino acids. The CDR3 DNA follows: TGTGCCAGCAGTGACCCGGACAGGGGTGGGGACAATGAGCAGTTCTTC. Translated: CASSDPDRGGDNEQFF.

The chain combines TRBV5-6 with TRBJ1-2; D may be TRBD1 (5 bases). Per germline, CDR1 SGHDT and CDR2 YYEEEE. Trimming removed 4 bases at V and 7 bases at J, with 14 bases between. This CDR3 has 13 amino acids. In DNA, the CDR3 is TGTGCCAGCAGCCCCCCGGCAGGGTCTGGCTACACCTTC. Encoded protein: CASSPPAGSGYTF.

The CDR3 bases are TGTGCCAGCAGTGGACAGGGAACCTACGAGCAGTACTTC. Protein: CASSGQGTYEQYF. The chain uses TRBV6-1 and TRBJ2-7; TRBD1 matches 7 bases. This CDR3 spans 13 amino acids. Germline loops: CDR1 MNHNS, CDR2 SASEGT. V shed 4 bases and J 2 bases; nucleotides not matched to a gene: 2.

The table lists this clone with a count of one. The chain employs TRBV18 and TRBJ2-3; 11 bases agree with TRBD1. The CDR3 contains 16 residues. J gave up 3 bases and V 3 bases, and 5 bases lay outside the gene matches. Germline CDR1 is KGHSH and CDR2 is LQKENI. CDR3 protein: CASSPEGQGGTDTQYF. The CDR3 region has the DNA TGTGCCAGCTCACCCGAGGGACAGGGGGGGACAGATACGCAGTATTTT.